The present TCR beta chain was sequenced within a study of identical twins. V lost 3 bases and J lost 0; bases outside the gene matches: 3. This CDR3 spans 15 amino acids. Germline CDR1 and CDR2: DFQATT and SNEGSKA (reference sequence). TCRdb itself ran the 5' RACE reads through MiXCR, one entry per CDR3 protein. The sample lists around 250,000 distinct CDR3 sequences; 5.5% to 7.5% were seen once. This same sample was also part of a study on T cells expressing NK-cell markers.

The TCR comes from a woman aged 18-29 years in good health. The rearrangement links TRBV20-1 to TRBJ1-5; 9 nucleotides agree with TRBD1. The sample taken for sequencing was CD8+ T cells sorted from blood. The CDR3 is CSASRQGVSNQPQHF. As DNA, the CDR3 is TGCAGTGCTAGCCGACAGGGGGTTAGCAATCAGCCCCAGCATTTT.